The 9 T cell receptor beta chains in this list originate from one sample, sequenced in a study of blood T cell repertoires in COVID-19. This table comes from immunoSEQ multiplex PCR, and its TCRdb copy is limited to in-frame clones, with some not included. The table has approximately 270,000 clones, about nine tenths seen once. Specimen: PBMCs or T cells enriched from blood (not recorded which). Every receptor here comes from a woman aged 30 to 39 with acute COVID-19.

The gene calls are TRBV27 and TRBJ1-5; perhaps TRBD1 as D (6 bases). The CDR3 loop spans 16 amino acids. Germline values: CDR1 MNHEY, CDR2 SMNVEV (reference sequence). The ends were cut back, 3 bases at V and 2 bases at J, with 14 bases in the middle. For the CDR3, the DNA is TGTGCCAGCAGTTTGGGTACTTCAGGGGGCAATCAGCCCCAGCATTTT. As protein: CASSLGTSGGNQPQHF.

CDR3 protein: CASKREVTDTQYF. As DNA, the CDR3 is TGTGCCAGCAAGCGGGAGGTCACAGATACGCAGTATTTT. The rearrangement uses TRBV27 and TRBJ2-3, with 9 bases fitting TRBD2. V shed 7 bases and J 2 bases; nucleotides not matched to a gene: 1. The CDR3 length is 13 residues. The V gene's germline CDR1 is MNHEY and CDR2 SMNVEV (reference sequence).

In this sample, this clone turned up a few times. The chain employs TRBV19 and TRBJ1-2; D unclear. Per the germline V gene, CDR1 is LNHDA and CDR2 is SQIVND (reference sequence). The CDR3 is 12 amino acids. Trimming pared 3 bases from V and 8 bases from J, leaving 10 bases between. The CDR3 reads CASSIDTMGYTF. The DNA of the CDR3 is TGTGCCAGTAGTATCGATACTATGGGCTACACCTTC.

The rearrangement links TRBV6-5 to TRBJ2-7; 10 bases are shared with TRBD2. J gave up 5 bases and V 11 bases, and 15 bases lay outside the gene matches. Germline values: CDR1 MNHEY, CDR2 SVGAGI. The CDR3 length is 15 residues. The CDR3 loop reads CAGSVRGTSDHEQYF. CDR3 DNA: TGTGCCGGATCCGTGAGAGGGACTAGCGATCACGAGCAGTACTTC.

CDR3 sequence (DNA): TGTGCCAGCAGCTTGGCCGGTCTAGCCAAAAACATTCAGTACTTC. Amino acid sequence: CASSLAGLAKNIQYF. The rearrangement uses TRBV5-8 and TRBJ2-4; D unclear. Germline CDR1 is SGHTS and CDR2 is YDEGEE. Trimming took off 0 bases at V and 0 bases at J, with 7 bases between the two ends. The length of the CDR3 is 15 residues.

The rearrangement uses TRBV27 and TRBJ2-5; the D is unclear. Trimming removed 2 bases from V and 3 bases from J, with 7 bases in between. This CDR3 region has 13 residues. From germline, CDR1 is MNHEY and CDR2 SMNVEV (reference sequence). The CDR3 region is CASSLRVEETQYF. The CDR3, as DNA: TGTGCCAGCAGTTTACGCGTGGAAGAGACCCAGTACTTC.

The rearrangement links TRBV7-9 to TRBJ1-5; D possibly corresponds to TRBD1 (5 bases). Trimming removed 5 bases from V and 4 bases from J, with 9 bases in between. Germline V lookup: CDR1 SEHNR, CDR2 FQNEAQ (reference sequence). CDR3 length: 13 residues. CDR3 bases: TGTGCCAGCAGCCCCCAGGGTAATCAGCCCCAGCATTTT. The encoded protein is CASSPQGNQPQHF.

The rearrangement links TRBV28 to TRBJ2-3; TRBD1 might be the D (5 bases). Germline loops: CDR1 MDHEN, CDR2 SYDVKM. The V gene lost 6 bases and the J gene lost 1 base, with 14 bases spanning the gap. The CDR3 length is 15 residues. Here the CDR3 reads CASRGQGGGTDTQYF. The DNA of the CDR3 is TGTGCCAGCAGGGGGCAGGGTGGAGGCACAGATACGCAGTATTTT.

V and J are TRBV15 and TRBJ2-7; 12 nucleotides match TRBD2. The germline V gene has CDR1 LNHNV and CDR2 YYDKDF (reference sequence). Trimming took 5 bases from V and 5 from J; bases not matched to a gene: 16. This CDR3 is 18 amino acids long. The CDR3 sequence is CATSVGTSGRRERNEQYF. In DNA, the CDR3 is TGTGCCACCAGCGTCGGGACTAGCGGGCGGAGAGAAAGGAACGAGCAGTACTTC.